Listed below are T cell receptor beta chains from one sample, sequenced in a study of blood T cell repertoires in COVID-19. The method was immunoSEQ multiplex PCR; TCRdb's version includes in-frame clones alone and lacks a portion of them. The sample carries some 120,000 clones, over 80% recorded once. Material for sequencing was peripheral blood. Source of these receptors: a man aged 25-45 years with acute or convalescent COVID-19. Each CDR3 is given with its conserved first and last residue. A D gene is named only where the DNA matches it firmly. Clone size is shown for a subset of rows, as once, few, many or a class of expanded clone.

j_call clone_size v_call d_call cdr3_aa cdr3_nt
TRBJ2-7 few TRBV6-8 TRBD2 CASSTDLAGGPSVYEQYF TGTGCCAGCAGCACGGATCTAGCGGGGGGGCCGAGTGTATACGAGCAGTACTTC
TRBJ1-1 - TRBV19 - CASSLTLGPEAFF TGTGCCAGTAGCCTAACCTTGGGGCCTGAAGCTTTCTTT
TRBJ1-6 - TRBV15 TRBD1 CATSRATTGISPLHF TGTGCCACCAGCAGAGCCACGACAGGGATTTCACCCCTCCACTTT
TRBJ1-6 few TRBV5-4 - CASSLNGGGPLHF TGTGCCAGCAGCCTCAACGGTGGGGGGCCCCTCCACTTT
TRBJ1-1 once TRBV5-6 - CASSLAGGHTEAFF TGTGCCAGCAGCTTGGCCGGGGGACACACTGAAGCTTTCTTT
TRBJ2-1 - TRBV3-1/TRBV3-2 TRBD1 CASSQDGTGVNEQFF TGTGCCAGCAGCCAAGATGGGACAGGGGTCAATGAGCAGTTCTTC
TRBJ2-2 - TRBV11-1 TRBD2 CASRREDGKNTGELFF TGTGCCAGCAGGCGGGAGGACGGCAAGAACACCGGGGAGCTGTTTTTT
TRBJ1-2 - TRBV25-1 - CASSAGAYYGYTF TGTGCCAGCAGCGCAGGGGCCTACTATGGCTACACCTTC
TRBJ1-5 - TRBV4-2 - CASSHRTDRGQPQHF TGTGCCAGCAGCCATCGGACAGATCGGGGTCAGCCCCAGCATTTT
TRBJ1-5 - TRBV6-2/TRBV6-3 TRBD1 CASSPAGTGDFGNQPQHF TGTGCCAGCAGCCCCGCCGGGACAGGGGATTTCGGCAATCAGCCCCAGCATTTT
TRBJ2-3 many TRBV6-4 TRBD2 CASSGGGATDTQYF TGTGCCAGCAGTGGCGGGGGGGCCACAGATACGCAGTATTTT
TRBJ1-4 once TRBV3-1/TRBV3-2 - CASSLPQQATNEKLFF TGTGCCAGCAGCCTACCCCAGCAGGCAACTAATGAAAAACTGTTTTTT
TRBJ2-2 - TRBV6-4 - CASSDSRNTGELFF TGTGCCAGCAGTGACTCGAGGAACACCGGGGAGCTGTTTTTT
TRBJ2-7 few TRBV19 - CASSIGQGVYEQYF TGTGCCAGTAGTATCGGCCAGGGTGTCTACGAGCAGTACTTC
TRBJ1-2 - TRBV9 - CASSVASRGTYGYTF TGTGCCAGCAGCGTAGCTTCCAGGGGTACCTATGGCTACACCTTC
TRBJ2-5 - TRBV5-8 TRBD1 CASSPDRGRNQETQYF TGTGCCAGCAGCCCGGACAGGGGGCGCAATCAGGAGACCCAGTACTTC
TRBJ1-2 - TRBV3-1/TRBV3-2 - CASSQDPTPTNYGYTF TGTGCCAGCAGCCAAGATCCGACTCCCACTAACTATGGCTACACCTTC
TRBJ2-5 - TRBV9 TRBD1 CASSVVDRRQETQYF TGTGCCAGCAGCGTAGTGGACAGGCGACAAGAGACCCAGTACTTC
TRBJ1-6 - TRBV27 - CASPLSPLHF TGTGCCAGCCCTTTATCACCCCTCCACTTT
TRBJ1-1 - TRBV12-3/TRBV12-4 - CASSPQLNTEAFF TGTGCCAGCAGTCCACAGCTGAACACTGAAGCTTTCTTT
TRBJ1-2 - TRBV5-6 - CASSRGGDYGYTF TGTGCCAGCAGCCGCGGGGGGGACTATGGCTACACCTTC
TRBJ2-3 - TRBV3-1/TRBV3-2 - CASSLQRGSTDTQYF TGTGCCAGCAGCCTTCAACGGGGGAGCACAGATACGCAGTATTTT
TRBJ2-6 - TRBV7-6 - CASSLESGTSGANVLTF TGTGCCAGCAGCTTAGAGTCAGGCACATCTGGGGCCAACGTCCTGACTTTC
TRBJ2-7 few TRBV18 - CASSQGAAYEQYF TGTGCCAGCTCACAAGGAGCGGCTTACGAGCAGTACTTC
TRBJ2-1 - TRBV6-6 TRBD2 CASSRTSGGLSYNEQFF TGTGCCAGCAGTCGGACTAGCGGGGGGCTGTCCTACAATGAGCAGTTCTTC
TRBJ2-4 - TRBV30 - CAWSVPPGGPKNIQYF TGTGCCTGGAGTGTACCCCCGGGGGGCCCCAAAAACATTCAGTACTTC
TRBJ1-2 - TRBV7-3 TRBD1 CASSIAGQGAAGYTF TGTGCCAGCAGCATAGCTGGACAGGGGGCCGCTGGCTACACCTTC
TRBJ1-2 - TRBV29-1 - CSVVGHDGYTF TGCAGCGTTGTGGGACACGATGGCTACACCTTC
TRBJ2-5 once TRBV20-1 - CSGQHQETQYF TGCAGTGGACAGCATCAAGAGACCCAGTACTTC
TRBJ2-7 - TRBV6-5 - CASSYSRARDEQYF TGTGCCAGCAGTTACTCGAGGGCCCGCGACGAGCAGTACTTC
TRBJ2-1 - TRBV7-9 TRBD2 CASSLANLAGRAGSDEQFF TGTGCCAGCAGCTTAGCAAACCTAGCGGGGAGGGCCGGGTCGGATGAGCAGTTCTTC
TRBJ2-1 - TRBV11-2 - CASSLQRRGQFF TGTGCCAGCAGCTTACAGCGGAGAGGGCAGTTCTTC
TRBJ2-6 - TRBV7-9 - CASSQGSGANVLTF TGTGCCAGCTCTCAGGGCTCTGGGGCCAACGTCCTGACTTTC
TRBJ2-5 - TRBV12-5 TRBD2 CASGSGLAGGSETQYF TGTGCTAGTGGTTCGGGACTAGCGGGGGGATCAGAGACCCAGTACTTC
TRBJ2-1 - TRBV6-5 TRBD1 CASSQGQGRLDEQFF TGTGCCAGCAGCCAAGGACAGGGGAGGTTAGATGAGCAGTTCTTC
TRBJ1-4 - TRBV25-1 - CATPGGFATNEKLFF TGTGCCACCCCCGGAGGCTTTGCAACTAATGAAAAACTGTTTTTT
TRBJ1-1 - TRBV7-3 - CASSPSLGGEGKAFF TGTGCCAGCAGCCCCTCCTTAGGAGGGGAGGGGAAGGCTTTCTTT
TRBJ1-4 - TRBV6-5 TRBD1 CASSFLDRAGEKLFF TGTGCCAGCAGTTTTTTGGACAGGGCAGGTGAAAAACTGTTTTTT
TRBJ1-2 - TRBV7-9 - CASSLRGIYYGYTF TGTGCCAGCAGCTTAAGAGGGATCTACTATGGCTACACCTTC
TRBJ2-7 - TRBV10-3 - CAISVRGGEQYF TGTGCCATCAGTGTGAGAGGAGGCGAGCAGTACTTC
TRBJ2-1 - TRBV19 TRBD2 CASSLSGGPYNEQFF TGTGCCAGTAGTTTGAGCGGGGGACCCTACAATGAGCAGTTCTTC
TRBJ1-2 - TRBV5-5 TRBD1 CASRPGTGYVGYTF TGTGCCAGCAGACCCGGGACAGGGTATGTTGGCTACACCTTC
TRBJ2-1 once TRBV25-1 TRBD2 CASSRTSGAYNEQFF TGTGCCAGCAGTAGAACGAGCGGGGCGTACAATGAGCAGTTCTTC
TRBJ1-1 few TRBV14 - CASSQVYRENTEAFF TGTGCCAGCAGCCAAGTTTACAGGGAGAACACTGAAGCTTTCTTT
TRBJ2-4 - TRBV6-2/TRBV6-3 - CASSRGTRRGNIQYF TGTGCCAGCAGTCGGGGGACGCGCCGGGGAAACATTCAGTACTTC
TRBJ1-6 - TRBV10-3 TRBD1 CAISDQGDGYSPLHF TGTGCCATCAGTGATCAGGGGGACGGGTATTCACCCCTCCACTTT
TRBJ2-3 few TRBV5-4 TRBD2 CASSLTSGSTDTQYF TGTGCCAGCAGCTTGACTAGCGGGAGCACAGATACGCAGTATTTT
TRBJ2-4 - TRBV15 - CATSRDLGPPNIQYF TGTGCCACCAGCAGAGATCTAGGCCCCCCTAACATTCAGTACTTC
TRBJ1-4 - TRBV5-1 - CASSLLTGYNEKLFF TGCGCCAGCAGCTTGTTGACAGGTTATAATGAAAAACTGTTTTTT
TRBJ1-3 - TRBV27 - CASSPRSTGYTIYF TGTGCCAGCAGTCCTCGGAGTACCGGGTACACCATATATTTT
TRBJ1-3 - TRBV3-1/TRBV3-2 - CASSQDRAGNTIYF TGTGCCAGCAGCCAAGACCGGGCTGGAAACACCATATATTTT
TRBJ2-1 - TRBV30 - CAWSVQLAGEQFF TGTGCCTGGAGTGTACAACTAGCCGGTGAGCAGTTCTTC
TRBJ2-7 - TRBV27 - CATGTSYEQYF TGTGCCACCGGGACATCGTACGAGCAGTACTTC
TRBJ1-2 - TRBV2 TRBD1 CASRDRERTYGGYTF TGTGCCAGCAGGGACAGGGAACGGACCTATGGTGGCTACACCTTC
TRBJ1-2 - TRBV10-3 TRBD1 CAIRDRAIYGYTF TGTGCCATCAGGGACAGGGCAATCTATGGCTACACCTTC
TRBJ2-1 - TRBV5-6 TRBD1 CASSFGDRVNPNEQFF TGTGCCAGCAGCTTCGGGGACAGGGTGAACCCCAATGAGCAGTTCTTC
TRBJ2-3 - TRBV6-2/TRBV6-3 TRBD2 CASSFSLAGRSTDTQYF TGTGCCAGCAGTTTCTCCCTAGCGGGGCGGAGCACAGATACGCAGTATTTT
TRBJ2-7 - TRBV2 TRBD1 CASSSTQGIYEQYF TGTGCCAGCAGCTCCACACAGGGGATCTACGAGCAGTACTTC
TRBJ2-2 - TRBV4-1 TRBD1 CASSHPGQGFTGELFF TGCGCCAGCAGCCATCCGGGACAGGGCTTCACCGGGGAGCTGTTTTTT